These T cell receptor beta chains were read from a single sample in a study of blood T cell repertoires in COVID-19. Produced via immunoSEQ multiplex PCR; TCRdb's table is partial and in-frame only. The sample lists some 300,000 clones; approximately 89% were seen once. Sequenced input: peripheral blood. The receptors here all came from a woman between 25 and 40 years old who had recovered from COVID-19. CDR3s include the opening cysteine and the closing phenylalanine or tryptophan. Fields, in order: CDR3 protein, CDR3 DNA, J gene, V gene, D gene, clone size. A D gene is named only where the DNA matches it firmly. Part of the rows lack a size; the others show once, few, many or a class for expanded clones.

cdr3_aa: CASSSHDRTGNTIYF; cdr3_nt: TGCGCCAGCAGCTCTCATGACAGGACTGGAAACACCATATATTTT; j_call: TRBJ1-3; v_call: TRBV5-1; d_call: NA; clone_size: few
cdr3_aa: CASRAPGQNTEAFF; cdr3_nt: TGTGCCAGCAGGGCTCCGGGACAAAACACTGAAGCTTTCTTT; j_call: TRBJ1-1; v_call: TRBV2; d_call: NA; clone_size: NA
cdr3_aa: CASSMRQGSYNEQFF; cdr3_nt: TGTGCCAGCAGCATGCGACAGGGCTCCTACAATGAGCAGTTCTTC; j_call: TRBJ2-1; v_call: TRBV7-3; d_call: TRBD1; clone_size: NA
cdr3_aa: CSTTGNTEAFF; cdr3_nt: TGCAGTACTACAGGGAACACTGAAGCTTTCTTT; j_call: TRBJ1-1; v_call: TRBV20-1; d_call: NA; clone_size: NA
cdr3_aa: CASSLHASSYEQYF; cdr3_nt: TGTGCCAGCAGTCTTCACGCTAGCTCCTACGAGCAGTACTTC; j_call: TRBJ2-7; v_call: TRBV6-5; d_call: NA; clone_size: NA
cdr3_aa: CASSRLQAGANVLTF; cdr3_nt: TGTGCCAGCAGTCGGCTGCAGGCTGGGGCCAACGTCCTGACTTTC; j_call: TRBJ2-6; v_call: TRBV6-5; d_call: NA; clone_size: NA
cdr3_aa: CASSPGQREAFF; cdr3_nt: TGTGCCAGCTCACCGGGGCAGCGTGAAGCTTTCTTT; j_call: TRBJ1-1; v_call: TRBV18; d_call: NA; clone_size: NA
cdr3_aa: CASSVGQANTEAFF; cdr3_nt: TGTGCCAGCAGCGTAGGACAGGCCAACACTGAAGCTTTCTTT; j_call: TRBJ1-1; v_call: TRBV9; d_call: NA; clone_size: NA
cdr3_aa: CAWSEQVHNEQFF; cdr3_nt: TGTGCCTGGAGTGAGCAGGTTCACAATGAGCAGTTCTTC; j_call: TRBJ2-1; v_call: TRBV30; d_call: NA; clone_size: once
cdr3_aa: CASSLDGGDTEAFF; cdr3_nt: TGTGCCAGCAGTTTGGACGGGGGAGACACTGAAGCTTTCTTT; j_call: TRBJ1-1; v_call: TRBV6-2/TRBV6-3; d_call: NA; clone_size: NA
cdr3_aa: CASTPSELRRETQYF; cdr3_nt: TGTGCCAGCACCCCGTCAGAATTAAGGAGAGAGACCCAGTACTTC; j_call: TRBJ2-5; v_call: TRBV28; d_call: NA; clone_size: few
cdr3_aa: CASSRQGAGTEAFF; cdr3_nt: TGTGCCAGCAGTAGACAGGGGGCCGGGACTGAAGCTTTCTTT; j_call: TRBJ1-1; v_call: TRBV6-5; d_call: TRBD1; clone_size: NA
cdr3_aa: CASSLGTGLYEQYF; cdr3_nt: TGTGCCAGCAGCTTAGGGACAGGCCTCTACGAGCAGTACTTC; j_call: TRBJ2-7; v_call: TRBV7-9; d_call: TRBD1; clone_size: NA
cdr3_aa: CASRPGQGNSPLHF; cdr3_nt: TGTGCCAGCAGACCGGGACAGGGGAATTCACCCCTCCACTTT; j_call: TRBJ1-6; v_call: TRBV3-1/TRBV3-2; d_call: TRBD1; clone_size: NA
cdr3_aa: CASSLGTGFSNQPQHF; cdr3_nt: TGCGCCAGCAGCTTGGGGACAGGGTTTAGCAATCAGCCCCAGCATTTT; j_call: TRBJ1-5; v_call: TRBV5-1; d_call: TRBD1; clone_size: NA
cdr3_aa: CASSLGGVEEKLFF; cdr3_nt: TGTGCCAGCAGCTTAGGCGGGGTGGAGGAAAAACTGTTTTTT; j_call: TRBJ1-4; v_call: TRBV7-8; d_call: NA; clone_size: NA
cdr3_aa: CAWTPGSPGNTIYF; cdr3_nt: TGTGCCTGGACCCCAGGGTCTCCTGGAAACACCATATATTTT; j_call: TRBJ1-3; v_call: TRBV30; d_call: NA; clone_size: NA
cdr3_aa: CASSYQFYGYTF; cdr3_nt: TGTGCCAGCAGTTATCAATTCTATGGCTACACCTTC; j_call: TRBJ1-2; v_call: TRBV28; d_call: NA; clone_size: NA
cdr3_aa: CASSYNSQSYEQYF; cdr3_nt: TGTGCCAGCAGCTATAATTCACAAAGCTACGAGCAGTACTTC; j_call: TRBJ2-7; v_call: TRBV5-5; d_call: NA; clone_size: NA
cdr3_aa: CSVVGLTGGTDTQYF; cdr3_nt: TGCAGCGTTGTCGGTCTCACGGGGGGTACAGATACGCAGTATTTT; j_call: TRBJ2-3; v_call: TRBV29-1; d_call: TRBD2; clone_size: NA
cdr3_aa: CASSRTGGITYEQYF; cdr3_nt: TGTGCCAGCTCCAGGACAGGGGGCATAACCTACGAGCAGTACTTC; j_call: TRBJ2-7; v_call: TRBV6-5; d_call: TRBD1; clone_size: NA
cdr3_aa: CASYPRGRSYYGYTF; cdr3_nt: TGTGCCAGCTATCCGCGGGGACGGTCCTACTATGGCTACACCTTC; j_call: TRBJ1-2; v_call: TRBV6-5; d_call: NA; clone_size: NA
cdr3_aa: CASPSTANEKLFF; cdr3_nt: TGTGCCAGCCCTTCCACAGCTAATGAAAAACTGTTTTTT; j_call: TRBJ1-4; v_call: TRBV18; d_call: NA; clone_size: few
cdr3_aa: CASSQGTVVGELFF; cdr3_nt: TGTGCCAGCAGCCAGGGGACAGTAGTAGGGGAGCTGTTTTTT; j_call: TRBJ2-2; v_call: TRBV7-2; d_call: TRBD1; clone_size: few
cdr3_aa: CAWSPWTGTYEQYF; cdr3_nt: TGTGCCTGGAGTCCCTGGACAGGGACCTACGAGCAGTACTTC; j_call: TRBJ2-7; v_call: TRBV30; d_call: TRBD1; clone_size: NA
cdr3_aa: CASSITVETQYF; cdr3_nt: TGTGCCAGCAGTATAACAGTAGAGACCCAGTACTTC; j_call: TRBJ2-5; v_call: TRBV12-3/TRBV12-4; d_call: NA; clone_size: NA
cdr3_aa: CASSVVTNPGQGINEQFF; cdr3_nt: TGCGCCAGCAGTGTGGTTACAAACCCAGGACAGGGGATCAATGAGCAGTTCTTC; j_call: TRBJ2-1; v_call: TRBV10-1; d_call: TRBD1; clone_size: NA
cdr3_aa: CASSFGQVAKNIQYF; cdr3_nt: TGTGCCAGCAGCTTTGGACAGGTAGCCAAAAACATTCAGTACTTC; j_call: TRBJ2-4; v_call: TRBV27; d_call: TRBD1; clone_size: NA
cdr3_aa: CASSSRGTVGYGYTF; cdr3_nt: TGTGCCAGTAGTTCCCGTGGGACAGTGGGCTATGGCTACACCTTC; j_call: TRBJ1-2; v_call: TRBV19; d_call: TRBD1; clone_size: NA
cdr3_aa: CASSSDLGGVNAEAFF; cdr3_nt: TGTGCCAGCAGTTCCGACCTAGGGGGGGTCAACGCTGAAGCTTTCTTT; j_call: TRBJ1-1; v_call: TRBV28; d_call: NA; clone_size: NA
cdr3_aa: CASSRGSAGSYNEQFF; cdr3_nt: TGCGCCAGCAGCCGAGGGTCAGCGGGGAGCTACAATGAGCAGTTCTTC; j_call: TRBJ2-1; v_call: TRBV5-1; d_call: TRBD2; clone_size: NA
cdr3_aa: CASSPGGGRVEKLFF; cdr3_nt: TGTGCCAGCAGCCCCGGGGGGGGGCGCGTTGAAAAACTGTTTTTT; j_call: TRBJ1-4; v_call: TRBV5-4; d_call: NA; clone_size: NA
cdr3_aa: CASSARTGGNNSPLHF; cdr3_nt: TGTGCCAGCAGTGCTCGTACAGGGGGAAATAATTCACCCCTCCACTTT; j_call: TRBJ1-6; v_call: TRBV27; d_call: TRBD1; clone_size: NA
cdr3_aa: CASSSDRDNQPQHF; cdr3_nt: TGTGCCAGCAGCTCAGACAGAGACAATCAGCCCCAGCATTTT; j_call: TRBJ1-5; v_call: TRBV6-5; d_call: NA; clone_size: NA
cdr3_aa: CASSTTSARGTGELFF; cdr3_nt: TGTGCCAGCAGCACAACTAGTGCCCGGGGTACCGGGGAGCTGTTTTTT; j_call: TRBJ2-2; v_call: TRBV3-1/TRBV3-2; d_call: NA; clone_size: NA
cdr3_aa: CASTQGVVYEQYF; cdr3_nt: TGTGCCTCGACCCAGGGGGTCGTCTACGAGCAGTACTTC; j_call: TRBJ2-7; v_call: TRBV30; d_call: TRBD1; clone_size: NA
cdr3_aa: CASNQLDRVGSPLHF; cdr3_nt: TGTGCCAGCAACCAACTCGACAGGGTAGGGTCACCCCTCCACTTT; j_call: TRBJ1-6; v_call: TRBV5-6; d_call: TRBD1; clone_size: NA